A selection of T cell receptor beta chains follows, all from one sample in a study of OX40 agonist ivuxolimab in advanced cancers. Clones were sequenced by immunoSEQ multiplex PCR, and TCRdb holds only the in-frame ones, with some missing. The sample carries tens of thousands of clones, more than 75% recorded once. Sample: CD4+ or CD8+ T cells sorted from blood, taken in a trial of the OX40 agonist ivuxolimab. These receptors were collected from an adult with an advanced solid tumor such as melanoma, head and neck, liver or kidney cancer. The CDR3 runs from the conserved cysteine through the conserved F or W. A D gene is named only where the DNA matches it firmly. Where a row states a size, it is once, few, many or the class of an expanded clone; other rows omit it.

>-|-|TRBJ2-2|TRBV2
CASINSGQKNGELFF
TGTGCCAGCATTAACTCAGGACAGAAAAACGGGGAGCTGTTTTTT
>-|-|TRBJ2-7|TRBV27
CASSLGYYEQYF
TGTGCCAGCAGCTTAGGGTACTACGAGCAGTACTTC
>-|-|TRBJ1-1|TRBV5-4
CASRKYREANTEAFF
TGTGCCAGCAGAAAATACAGGGAGGCGAACACTGAAGCTTTCTTT
>TRBD2|-|TRBJ2-5|TRBV19
CASSILAEGTQYF
TGTGCCAGTAGTATTCTAGCGGAGGGTACCCAGTACTTC
>-|-|TRBJ1-2|TRBV5-6
CASSGEEGYGYTF
TGTGCCAGCAGCGGGGAAGAAGGGTATGGCTACACCTTC
>-|once|TRBJ2-1|TRBV5-6
CASSLGTEVEQFF
TGTGCCAGCAGCTTGGGTACAGAGGTTGAGCAGTTCTTC
>TRBD2|-|TRBJ2-5|TRBV5-4
CASSPRGTSGVYETQYF
TGTGCCAGCAGCCCACGAGGGACTAGCGGGGTGTATGAGACCCAGTACTTC
>-|-|TRBJ1-5|TRBV7-6
CASSREQGPQHF
TGTGCCAGCAGCCGTGAACAGGGGCCCCAGCATTTT
>TRBD1|-|TRBJ2-6|TRBV5-4
CASSPGTGGGGANVLTF
TGTGCCAGCAGCCCCGGGACAGGGGGCGGAGGGGCCAACGTCCTGACTTTC
>-|-|TRBJ2-3|TRBV14
CASSLGRGGSRTDTQYF
TGTGCCAGCAGCCTTGGGCGAGGGGGAAGTCGCACAGATACGCAGTATTTT
>-|-|TRBJ1-2|TRBV6-5
CASSYSDNYGYTF
TGTGCCAGCAGTTACTCAGATAACTATGGCTACACCTTC
>-|-|TRBJ2-7|TRBV6-5
CASRLGPPSDEQYF
TGTGCCAGCAGATTAGGGCCTCCGAGTGACGAGCAGTACTTC
>-|-|TRBJ1-3|TRBV29-1
CSVGGRSSGNTIYF
TGCAGCGTTGGAGGGAGATCCTCTGGAAACACCATATATTTT
>TRBD1|-|TRBJ1-2|TRBV5-1
CASSLGRQGVSGYTF
TGCGCCAGCAGCTTGGGGCGACAGGGGGTTTCTGGCTACACCTTC
>-|-|TRBJ1-3|TRBV9
CASSPTISVSGNTIYF
TGTGCCAGCAGCCCGACGATTTCGGTTAGTGGAAACACCATATATTTT
>-|-|TRBJ2-1|TRBV6-1
CASSEISGTSGEQFF
TGTGCCAGCAGTGAAATAAGCGGAACCTCAGGTGAGCAGTTCTTC
>TRBD1|-|TRBJ2-3|TRBV18
CASSRGTGVTDTQYF
TGTGCCAGCTCCCGGGGGACAGGGGTCACAGATACGCAGTATTTT
>TRBD1|-|TRBJ2-3|TRBV6-5
CASRGQGRTDTQYF
TGTGCCAGCAGGGGACAGGGGAGGACAGATACGCAGTATTTT
>TRBD2|-|TRBJ2-2|TRBV7-2
CASSLFALAGGNTGELFF
TGTGCCAGCAGCCTCTTTGCGCTAGCGGGGGGTAACACCGGGGAGCTGTTTTTT
>TRBD1|-|TRBJ1-6|TRBV6-5
CASSRSTGVDSPLHF
TGTGCCAGCAGCCGCTCCACAGGGGTGGATTCACCCCTCCACTTT
>-|-|TRBJ2-1|TRBV11-2
CASSLRRANEQFF
TGTGCCAGCAGCTTACGCAGGGCCAATGAGCAGTTCTTC
>-|-|TRBJ1-1|TRBV7-9
CATNLRGEAFF
TGTGCCACAAACCTCAGAGGTGAAGCTTTCTTT
>-|-|TRBJ1-5|TRBV11-2
CASSPVDQPQHF
TGTGCCAGCAGCCCCGTCGATCAGCCCCAGCATTTT
>TRBD2|-|TRBJ2-1|TRBV9
CASSQSGGYNEQFF
TGTGCCAGCAGCCAGAGCGGGGGTTACAATGAGCAGTTCTTC
>-|-|TRBJ1-1|TRBV18
CASSPVVSMNTEAFF
TGTGCCAGCTCACCAGTGGTTTCCATGAACACTGAAGCTTTCTTT
>-|-|TRBJ1-2|TRBV4-2
CASSQVLGQGYGYTF
TGTGCCAGCAGCCAAGTGCTAGGGCAGGGCTATGGCTACACCTTC
>-|-|TRBJ1-6|TRBV7-2
CASSLQSSYNSPLHF
TGTGCCAGCAGCCTACAGAGCTCCTATAATTCACCCCTCCACTTT
>TRBD2|-|TRBJ2-7|TRBV18
CASSAGLAGLTEQYF
TGTGCCAGCTCGGCGGGACTAGCGGGGTTGACCGAGCAGTACTTC
>-|-|TRBJ1-5|TRBV10-3
CAARGGAGNQPQHF
TGTGCCGCCCGGGGGGGGGCGGGGAATCAGCCCCAGCATTTT
>-|-|TRBJ1-4|TRBV28
CASSQQVVGEKLFF
TGTGCCAGCAGCCAACAGGTTGTGGGTGAAAAACTGTTTTTT
>TRBD1|once|TRBJ2-7|TRBV7-2
CASSWHRGPYEQYF
TGTGCCAGCAGTTGGCACAGGGGCCCCTACGAGCAGTACTTC
>TRBD1|few|TRBJ2-6|TRBV27
CASSPRAGGSSGANVLTF
TGTGCCAGCAGTCCCCGTGCAGGGGGTTCCTCTGGGGCCAACGTCCTGACTTTC
>-|-|TRBJ2-2|TRBV21-1
CASSKIQTGERVAGELFF
TGTGCCAGTAGCAAAATACAGACAGGGGAAAGGGTTGCCGGGGAGCTGTTTTTT
>TRBD1|-|TRBJ1-1|TRBV6-6
CASSYSGQGAREAFF
TGTGCCAGCAGTTACTCGGGACAGGGGGCGCGGGAAGCTTTCTTT
>-|-|TRBJ1-6|TRBV10-3
CAISQGRNNSPLHF
TGTGCCATCAGCCAGGGACGGAATAATTCACCCCTCCACTTT
>TRBD2|-|TRBJ2-1|TRBV2
CASSETSGGAYEQFF
TGTGCCAGCAGTGAGACTAGCGGGGGGGCCTATGAGCAGTTCTTC
>-|-|TRBJ2-7|TRBV19
CASSAFTGAGYEQYF
TGTGCCAGTAGTGCTTTTACCGGGGCCGGCTACGAGCAGTACTTC
>TRBD1|-|TRBJ1-2|TRBV27
CASSPSFPGQGGSYGYTF
TGTGCCAGCAGTCCGTCTTTCCCGGGACAGGGAGGGTCCTATGGCTACACCTTC
>-|-|TRBJ1-1|TRBV14
CASSQARGRDTEAFF
TGTGCCAGCAGCCAAGCCCGGGGCCGGGACACTGAAGCTTTCTTT
>TRBD2|-|TRBJ2-3|TRBV4-1
CASSQDPFLGGEDTQYF
TGCGCCAGCAGCCAAGATCCCTTTTTGGGGGGGGAAGATACGCAGTATTTT
>-|-|TRBJ2-1|TRBV5-1
CASRRGQGAYNEQFF
TGCGCCAGCAGACGGGGGCAGGGTGCCTACAATGAGCAGTTCTTC
>-|-|TRBJ2-5|TRBV6-5
CASSRGLQETQYF
TGTGCCAGCAGCCGCGGCCTCCAAGAGACCCAGTACTTC
>TRBD1|few|TRBJ2-5|TRBV7-2
CASSLTGGRETQYF
TGTGCCAGCAGCTTAACAGGGGGGCGTGAGACCCAGTACTTC
>TRBD1|-|TRBJ2-2|TRBV29-1
CSVGGQGNTGELFF
TGCAGCGTTGGGGGACAGGGGAACACCGGGGAGCTGTTTTTT
>-|once|TRBJ2-2|TRBV21-1
CASRRSRPLGNTGELFF
TGTGCCAGCAGGCGGTCCCGTCCGTTGGGGAACACCGGGGAGCTGTTTTTT
>-|-|TRBJ2-5|TRBV27
CASSLGPVGRSQETQYF
TGTGCCAGCAGTTTGGGTCCGGTGGGGAGGTCTCAAGAGACCCAGTACTTC
>-|-|TRBJ2-2|TRBV9
CASSVGLRFANTGELFF
TGTGCCAGCAGCGTAGGCTTGCGATTCGCGAACACCGGGGAGCTGTTTTTT
>-|-|TRBJ2-3|TRBV7-2
CAVKGNLSTDTQYF
TGTGCCGTGAAGGGAAATCTGAGCACAGATACGCAGTATTTT